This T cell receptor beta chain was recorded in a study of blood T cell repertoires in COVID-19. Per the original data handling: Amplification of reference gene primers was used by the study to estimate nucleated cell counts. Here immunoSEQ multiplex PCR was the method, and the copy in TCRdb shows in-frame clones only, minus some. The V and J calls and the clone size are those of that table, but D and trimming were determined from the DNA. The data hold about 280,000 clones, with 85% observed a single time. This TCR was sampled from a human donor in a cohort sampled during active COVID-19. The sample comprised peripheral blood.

In nucleotides, the CDR3 is TGTGCCAGCTCACCCGGACTAGCGGGAGGTAACACCGGGGAGCTGTTTTTT. Translated: CASSPGLAGGNTGELFF. The V call is TRBV18, the J call TRBJ2-2; 14 bases map to TRBD2. The junction had 2 bases not matched to a gene; V was cut back by 3 bases and J by 2 bases. The CDR3 runs 17 residues. Germline CDR1 KGHSH, CDR2 LQKENI.